This T cell receptor (beta chain) was retrieved from a study of vaccination effects on CD4 cells after COVID-19. Repertoires were generated with immunoSEQ multiplex PCR, while TCRdb's copy carries only in-frame clones and drops some. The sample contains about 50,000 clones, around 74% of which appear only once. The CDR3 is made up of 12 amino acids. Germline assignment: CDR1 KGHSH and CDR2 LQKENI. Scientists isolated CD4+ T cells after an approximately 10-day culture period ended. SARS-CoV-2 infected the person between March and December 2020, as confirmed by PCR. The participants, recipients of two vaccine doses, got either BNT162b2 or mRNA-1273. This clone has just a few counts. Its matching antigen is unknown. At one end the junction does not follow the germline gene, possibly because of a read error.

This chain joins TRBV18 and TRBJ1-2; possibly TRBD1 for D (5 bases). The sequence came from a human donor who had a prior SARS-CoV-2 infection. This sample comprised CD4+ T cells from PBMCs cultured without peptide, obtained after COVID-19 vaccination. CDR3 coding DNA: TGTGCCAGCTCACCACGGCTCGGGCAGGGCCTCTTC. This sequence encodes CASSPRLGQGLF. Using reference TRBV18 and TRBJ1-2 for the parts outside the CDR3, the full variable domain is NAGVMQNPRHLVRRRGQEARLRCSPMKGHSHVYWYRQLPEEGLKFMVYLQKENIIDESGMPKERFSAEFPKEGPSILRIQQVVRGDSAAYFCASSPRLGQGLFGSGTRLTVV.